Given below is one T cell receptor (beta chain) in context. Its antigen is unidentified. CDR3 length: 15 residues. In germline, CDR1 is MNHEY, CDR2 SVGAGI. The V gene lost 4 bases and the J gene lost 0 bases, with 10 bases spanning the gap. Assay used: immunoSEQ multiplex PCR; TCRdb lists only in-frame clones, some missing. The sample lists roughly 140,000 clones; about 88% were seen once. These data come from a study of cytomegalovirus exposure and HLA in healthy donors. General study findings and limits: Published work reported that the classifier diagnosed cytomegalovirus status with high specificity and sensitivity.

The sequence was obtained from a woman under 30 in good health and CMV-seropositive. Sample: PBMCs. The chain is built from TRBV6-5 and TRBJ2-4; D is undetermined. The CDR3 DNA reads TGTGCCAGCAGTTTCGAATCAGGAGCCAAAAACATTCAGTACTTC. This encodes CASSFESGAKNIQYF.